The rows below give T cell receptor beta chains drawn from one sample of a study of T cell repertoires in cytomegalovirus infection. TCRdb reprocessed the reads via MiXCR and lists one record per CDR3 protein. The table records about 740,000 distinct CDR3 sequences, about a third of them present only once. The sample taken for sequencing was PBMCs. Source of these receptors: a human donor in good health (CMV status not recorded). Some clones in this sample may be carry-over from other donors' samples. Both conserved end residues are part of each CDR3. The order of the fields is clone size, V gene, D gene, J gene, CDR3 protein, CDR3 DNA. The D gene is left open where the match is weak. Size tells how often a clone was seen (once, few, many) or the class of an expanded clone, and some rows leave it out.

-	TRBV12-3/TRBV12-4	-	TRBJ2-2	CASGRLVYTGELFF	TGTGCCAGCGGGAGGCTAGTTTACACCGGGGAGCTGTTTTTT
-	TRBV4-1	TRBD1	TRBJ1-1	CASSQHTTGQGEAFF	TGTGCCAGCAGCCAACATACCACAGGACAGGGTGAAGCTTTCTTT
few	TRBV6-2/TRBV6-3	TRBD2	TRBJ2-1	CASRPTSGKSSYNEQFF	TGTGCCAGCAGACCAACTAGCGGAAAAAGCTCCTACAATGAGCAGTTCTTC
-	TRBV24-1	-	TRBJ2-2	CATSVTGNTGELFF	TGTGCCACCAGTGTCACAGGAAACACCGGGGAGCTGTTTTTT
many	TRBV7-7	-	TRBJ2-1	CASSLAQEFSYNEQFF	TGTGCTAGCAGCTTAGCCCAAGAGTTCTCCTACAATGAGCAGTTCTTC
few	TRBV10-3	-	TRBJ2-1	CAISESGDGMRVEQFF	TGTGCCATCAGTGAGTCTGGGGACGGGATGAGGGTTGAGCAGTTCTTC
-	TRBV12-3/TRBV12-4	TRBD2	TRBJ2-1	CASSLTSGGSSYNEQFF	TGTGCCAGCAGTTTGACTAGCGGGGGGAGCTCCTACAATGAGCAGTTCTTC
once	TRBV14	-	TRBJ2-2	CASSQDQTGELFF	TGTGCCAGCAGCCAAGACCAGACCGGGGAGCTGTTTTTT
-	TRBV18	-	TRBJ2-3	CASSPLIEKADTQYF	TGTGCCAGCTCACCGCTAATAGAGAAGGCAGATACGCAGTATTTT
few	TRBV6-1	TRBD2	TRBJ2-6	CASTRVRRSGGINSGANVLTF	TGTGCCAGCACCCGAGTTAGGAGGAGCGGGGGAATAAACTCTGGGGCCAACGTCCTGACTTTC
-	TRBV30	TRBD1	TRBJ1-2	CAWSNQGVGYTF	TGTGCCTGGAGTAATCAGGGGGTTGGCTACACCTTC
-	TRBV11-2	-	TRBJ2-5	CASSPHGTDEETQYF	TGTGCCAGCAGCCCACACGGGACGGACGAAGAGACCCAGTACTTC
-	TRBV25-1	-	TRBJ1-4	CASSDSGFLNEKLFF	TGTGCCAGCAGTGACTCAGGGTTTCTTAATGAAAAACTGTTTTTT
-	TRBV5-4	-	TRBJ1-2	CASSFSGPQIAPSSNYGYTF	TGTGCCAGCAGCTTCTCCGGGCCCCAGATAGCCCCTAGTTCAAACTATGGCTACACCTTC
many	TRBV12-3/TRBV12-4	TRBD1	TRBJ2-6	CASTARQGVSGANVLTF	TGTGCCAGCACCGCAAGACAGGGAGTATCTGGGGCCAACGTCCTGACTTTC
few	TRBV7-8	-	TRBJ2-7	CASSLDGLLSSYEQYF	TGTGCCAGCAGCTTAGACGGCTTGCTAAGCTCCTACGAGCAGTACTTC
-	TRBV6-1	-	TRBJ1-1	CASSRVQTEAFF	TGTGCCAGCTCGAGGGTACAAACTGAAGCTTTCTTT
few	TRBV27	-	TRBJ2-7	CASSPLGQDYEQYF	TGTGCCAGCAGTCCCCTGGGACAAGACTACGAGCAGTACTTC
few	TRBV6-5	TRBD1	TRBJ1-2	CASSYRDRGRGYTF	TGTGCCAGCAGTTATCGGGACAGGGGTCGTGGCTACACCTTC
-	TRBV24-1	TRBD1	TRBJ2-7	CATSDTGTGTYEQYF	TGTGCCACCAGTGATACCGGGACAGGGACCTACGAGCAGTACTTC
-	TRBV6-2/TRBV6-3	TRBD2	TRBJ2-2	CASSLRLAGGHGELFF	TGTGCCAGCAGTCTCCGACTAGCGGGGGGCCACGGGGAGCTGTTTTTT
few	TRBV5-4	TRBD2	TRBJ2-5	CASSLKWTVAGVGETQYF	TGTGCCAGCAGCTTGAAATGGACAGTAGCGGGGGTAGGGGAGACCCAGTACTTC
-	TRBV7-2	-	TRBJ2-3	CASSNDVRVLRDTQYW	TGTGCCAGCAGCAACGACGTGCGGGTCCTACGGGATACGCAGTATTGG
-	TRBV6-1	-	TRBJ2-1	CASSEVRAANEQFF	TGTGCCAGCAGTGAAGTCAGAGCGGCCAATGAGCAGTTCTTC
few	TRBV7-8	TRBD1	TRBJ1-1	CASKDRGPWTEAFF	TGTGCCAGCAAGGACAGGGGGCCTTGGACTGAAGCTTTCTTT
few	TRBV7-8	-	TRBJ1-5	CASSLGRGVGPQHF	TGTGCCAGCAGCTTAGGAAGGGGGGTAGGGCCCCAGCATTTT
-	TRBV27	-	TRBJ2-1	CASRRIADYNEQFF	TGTGCCAGCAGGAGGATAGCGGACTACAATGAGCAGTTCTTC
few	TRBV7-9	-	TRBJ2-2	CASSPDRYTGELFF	TGTGCCAGCAGCCCCGACAGATACACCGGGGAGCTGTTTTTT
-	TRBV3-1	TRBD2	TRBJ2-1	CASSQVTGGQFF	TGTGCCAGCAGCCAAGTTACGGGAGGGCAGTTCTTC
few	TRBV5-4	TRBD1	TRBJ2-3	CASSQGQFSTDTQYF	TGTGCCAGCAGCCAGGGACAGTTTAGCACAGATACGCAGTATTTT
once	TRBV10-3	TRBD2	TRBJ2-1	CAISEARGSSYNEQFF	TGTGCCATCAGTGAGGCGCGGGGGAGCTCCTACAATGAGCAGTTCTTC
few	TRBV5-5	-	TRBJ1-1	CASSLYNFREKGTEAFF	TGTGCCAGCAGCCTATATAACTTCAGGGAAAAAGGCACTGAAGCTTTCTTT
-	TRBV6-2/TRBV6-3	-	TRBJ2-7	CARSYSRRGSYEQYF	TGTGCCCGCAGTTACTCGCGCAGGGGCTCCTACGAGCAGTACTTC
-	TRBV20-1	TRBD2	TRBJ2-3	CSAGTSGRGDTQYF	TGCAGTGCTGGGACTAGCGGGCGGGGAGATACGCAGTATTTT
-	TRBV7-8	-	TRBJ1-5	CASSSGTRGPRRNQPQHF	TGTGCCAGCAGCTCCGGTACCAGGGGCCCCCGGAGGAATCAGCCCCAGCATTTT
-	TRBV7-2	TRBD2	TRBJ2-7	CASSLGAGGTEEQSF	TGTGCCAGCAGCTTAGGAGCGGGAGGGACGGAAGAGCAGTCCTTC
few	TRBV24-1	-	TRBJ2-3	CATSDGDGWDTQYF	TGTGCCACCAGTGACGGGGACGGCTGGGATACGCAGTATTTT
-	TRBV9	-	TRBJ1-5	CASSVDGGLQPQHF	TGTGCCAGCAGCGTAGATGGGGGCCTTCAGCCCCAGCATTTT
few	TRBV3-1	-	TRBJ1-3	CASSQWGSGNTIYF	TGTGCCAGCAGCCAGTGGGGATCTGGAAACACCATATATTTT
-	TRBV28	-	TRBJ1-2	CASIQGGVQRYGYTF	TGTGCCAGCATCCAAGGTGGGGTGCAGCGCTATGGCTACACCTTC
-	TRBV11-3	TRBD1	TRBJ2-5	CASSVGQGGLETQYF	TGTGCCAGCAGCGTGGGACAGGGGGGATTAGAGACCCAGTACTTC
-	TRBV5-4	TRBD2	TRBJ2-3	CASSAGGRADTQYF	TGTGCCAGCTCTGCGGGCGGGAGAGCAGATACGCAGTATTTT
-	TRBV28	TRBD1	TRBJ2-7	CASSAQGAPYEQYF	TGTGCCAGCAGTGCACAGGGGGCCCCCTACGAGCAGTACTTC
many	TRBV7-2	TRBD2	TRBJ2-7	CASSSLTSGTTYEQYF	TGTGCCAGCAGCTCCCTTACTAGCGGGACGACCTACGAGCAGTACTTC
-	TRBV9	-	TRBJ1-2	CASSGKGVTF	TGTGCCAGCAGCGGAAAAGGGGTTACCTTC
few	TRBV28	-	TRBJ1-1	CASRSPGPTTNTEAFF	TGTGCCAGCAGGTCTCCGGGCCCCACAACGAACACTGAAGCTTTCTTT